The 18 T cell receptor beta chains presented below share a single source sample, sequenced in a study of response to subunit inactivated influenza vaccine. TCRdb used MiXCR to reprocess the RT-PCR reads, holding one entry per CDR3 protein. Of about half a million distinct CDR3 sequences in the sample, about 25% were seen once. Sample: CD4+ T cells sorted from PBMCs, taken 4 to 6 days after vaccination. These receptor sequences come from a man aged 50 or older who received an inactivated influenza vaccine.

This clonotype was observed many times. The CDR3 reads CASSLDSRRQYF. The CDR3 DNA reads as TGTGCCAGCAGCTTAGACTCGAGGCGGCAGTATTTT. V and J are TRBV7-2 and TRBJ2-3; D gene unclear. Germline V gene lookup returns CDR1 SGHTA and CDR2 FQGNSA. Trimming took off 1 base at V and 11 bases at J, with 10 bases between the two ends. The CDR3 contains 12 residues.

This clonotype was seen a handful of times. This sequence joins TRBV12-3 or TRBV12-4 and TRBJ2-2; no clear D gene. Trimming left V 6 bases short and J 7 bases short, with 6 bases between. The CDR3 is 11 residues long. As DNA, the CDR3 is TGTGCCAGCAGGGGTTTCGGGGAGCTGTTTTTT. Protein product: CASRGFGELFF.

This clonotype was observed a few times. The gene calls are TRBV20-1 and TRBJ1-4, with a tentative D call TRBD1 (5 bases). V was trimmed by 2 bases and J by 5 bases, leaving 12 bases between them. The V gene's germline CDR1 is DFQATT and CDR2 SNEGSKA (reference sequence). This CDR3 has 14 amino acids. The CDR3 is CSARSGTHNEKLFF. For the CDR3, the DNA is TGCAGTGCTAGATCCGGGACGCACAATGAAAAACTGTTTTTT.

The chain carries TRBV27 and TRBJ2-2; D is uncertain. This CDR3 spans 12 amino acids. V was trimmed by 8 bases and J by 4 bases, leaving 8 bases between them. Germline assignment: CDR1 MNHEY and CDR2 SMNVEV (reference sequence). The CDR3 region is CASSSFTGELFF. The CDR3 coding sequence is TGTGCCAGCTCATCGTTCACCGGGGAGCTGTTTTTT.

This clonotype turned up a few times. The V call is TRBV28, the J call TRBJ2-1; 8 nucleotides align to TRBD2. CDR1 is MDHEN, CDR2 SYDVKM, per germline. The junction had 10 bases not matched to a gene; V was cut back by 3 bases and J by 0 bases. This CDR3 contains 18 residues. DNA of the CDR3: TGTGCCAGCAGTTTCTCGCTCGGGAGGGCCGTCTCCTACAATGAGCAGTTCTTC. Translated, it gives CASSFSLGRAVSYNEQFF.

The V call is TRBV30, the J call TRBJ2-2, with a possible D match to TRBD1 (6 bases). This CDR3 has 15 residues. Deletions cut 5 bases from V and 6 bases from J, with 19 bases between. Germline loops: CDR1 GTSNPN, CDR2 SVGIG (reference sequence). The CDR3 DNA sequence: TGTGCCTGGGGCCCCTTTTACAGGGCGGCCGGGGAGCTGTTTTTT. It yields the protein CAWGPFYRAAGELFF.

The sample holds many counts of this clonotype. The gene calls are TRBV5-1 and TRBJ2-1; 10 bases align to TRBD1. Looked up from germline, CDR1 is SGHRS and CDR2 is YFSETQ. V shed 4 bases, J shed 9 bases, and the junction held 4 bases outside the gene matches. The CDR3 has 13 residues. CDR3 DNA sequence: TGCGCCAGCAGCCGTGGACAGGGGGGTGAGCAGTTCTTC. It encodes CASSRGQGGEQFF.

The chain joins TRBV28 to TRBJ2-5; maybe TRBD1 (5 bases). The CDR3 length is 16 residues. CDR1 is MDHEN, CDR2 SYDVKM, per germline. Trimming pared 4 bases from V and 2 bases from J, leaving 17 bases between. For the CDR3, the DNA is TGTGCCAGCAGTTCCGAACCCCGGACAAAGCAAGAGACCCAGTACTTC. Amino acids: CASSSEPRTKQETQYF. The full variable domain, completed using reference TRBV28 and TRBJ2-5, is DVKVTQSSRYLVKRTGEKVFLECVQDMDHENMFWYRQDPGLGLRLIYFSYDVKMKEKGDIPEGYSVSREKKERFSLILESASTNQTSMYLCASSSEPRTKQETQYFGPGTRLLVL.

The J gene is TRBJ1-3, the V gene TRBV30; no firm D call. This CDR3 is built from 15 residues. The V end was cut by 0 bases, the J end by 0 bases, with 9 bases between. Looked up from germline, CDR1 is GTSNPN and CDR2 is SVGIG (reference sequence). The CDR3 here is CAWSVDTRSGNTIYF. Written as DNA, the CDR3 is TGTGCCTGGAGTGTCGACACCCGCTCTGGAAACACCATATATTTT.

This clonotype was seen many times. J is TRBJ2-5 and V is TRBV5-1; D ambiguous. The CDR3 totals 14 residues. CDR1 is SGHRS, CDR2 YFSETQ, per germline. Trimming left V 0 bases short and J 4 bases short, with 10 bases between. Here the CDR3 DNA reads TGCGCCAGCAGCTTGGTAGGGTCGGGAGAGACCCAGTACTTC. The encoded protein is CASSLVGSGETQYF.

This chain links TRBV10-3 with TRBJ1-1; 9 bases line up with TRBD1. J gave up 1 base and V 7 bases, and 4 bases lay outside the gene matches. In germline, CDR1 is ENHRY, CDR2 SYGVKD. The length of the CDR3 is 14 residues. This CDR3 reads CAIKTGGANTEAFF. The CDR3, as DNA: TGTGCCATCAAAACAGGGGGCGCGAACACTGAAGCTTTCTTT.

This clonotype was detected a few times. The DNA for the CDR3 is TGCAGCGTGTGGACAGGCGATGGCTACACCTTC. Translating gives CSVWTGDGYTF. This chain uses TRBV29-1 with TRBJ1-2; TRBD1 aligns across 7 bases. Germline V CDR1 and CDR2: SQVTM, ANQGSEA. The CDR3 has 11 amino acids. The V and J ends lost 6 bases and 6 bases, in that order; junction bases with no gene match: 4.

This clonotype was seen a few times. This chain joins TRBV6-1 and TRBJ2-2; the match to TRBD1 covers 9 bases. Per the germline V gene, CDR1 is MNHNS and CDR2 is SASEGT. Unmatched junction bases numbered 10, after V lost 6 bases and J lost 5 bases. The CDR3 contains 16 residues. The CDR3 spells CASSSGTGLYTGELFF. CDR3 sequence (DNA): TGTGCCAGCAGCTCCGGGACAGGGTTATATACCGGGGAGCTGTTTTTT.

The chain employs TRBV7-9 and TRBJ1-2; D might be TRBD1 (6 bases). Per germline, CDR1 SEHNR and CDR2 FQNEAQ (reference sequence). The V end lost 8 bases, the J end lost 10 bases, and 17 bases lay between the germline ends. CDR3 length: 12 amino acids. The CDR3 reads CASSAPQGFYTF. CDR3 bases: TGTGCCAGCTCCGCCCCCCAGGGGTTCTACACCTTC.

The CDR3, as DNA: TGCAGTGCTATGAAGGGGGCTGGCACAGATACGCAGTATTTT. It translates to CSAMKGAGTDTQYF. The genes are TRBV20-1 and TRBJ2-3; TRBD1 agrees at 7 bases. The CDR3 totals 14 residues. The trim removed 4 bases at V and 1 base at J, leaving 5 bases unmatched. Germline CDR1 is DFQATT and CDR2 is SNEGSKA (reference sequence).

This clonotype was recorded a few times. The J gene is TRBJ1-6, the V gene TRBV12-3 or TRBV12-4, with TRBD1 matching 9 bases. J was trimmed by 10 bases and V by 4 bases; bases with no gene match: 5. This CDR3 is 14 amino acids long. CDR3 nucleotides: TGTGCCAGCAGTTCGGGACAGGGCTGGTCACCCCTCCACTTT. Residues: CASSSGQGWSPLHF.

This clonotype was seen more than once but under ten times. This sequence joins TRBV4-1 and TRBJ2-1; the D gene is possibly TRBD2 (6 bases). Germline V gives CDR1 MGHRA, CDR2 YSYEKL. The CDR3 sequence is 15 residues long. Deletions cut 4 bases from V and 7 bases from J, with 17 bases between. The chain's CDR3 is CASSRRGLGVNEQFF. The DNA of the CDR3 is TGCGCCAGCAGCCGAAGGGGACTGGGAGTAAATGAGCAGTTCTTC.

The chain uses TRBV14 and TRBJ1-6; unclear D gene. Trimming removed 3 bases at V and 8 bases at J, with 8 bases between. The CDR3 runs to 13 residues. Germline CDR1 and CDR2: SGHDN and FVKESK. DNA of the CDR3: TGTGCCAGCAGCCATCTATTCGATTCACCCCTCCACTTT. Translation: CASSHLFDSPLHF.